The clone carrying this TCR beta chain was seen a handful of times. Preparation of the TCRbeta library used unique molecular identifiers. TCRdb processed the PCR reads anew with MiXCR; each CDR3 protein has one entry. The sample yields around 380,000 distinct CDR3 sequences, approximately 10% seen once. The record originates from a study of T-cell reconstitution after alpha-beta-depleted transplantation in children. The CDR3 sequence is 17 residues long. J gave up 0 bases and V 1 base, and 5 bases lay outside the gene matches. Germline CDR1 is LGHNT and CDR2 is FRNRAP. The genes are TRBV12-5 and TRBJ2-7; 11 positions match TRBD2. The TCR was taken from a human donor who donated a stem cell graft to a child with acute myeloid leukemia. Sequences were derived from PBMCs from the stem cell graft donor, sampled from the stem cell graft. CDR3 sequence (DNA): TGTGCTAGTGGTTTGGCGCTTAGCGGGGGGGCCTCCTACGAGCAGTACTTC. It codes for CASGLALSGGASYEQYF. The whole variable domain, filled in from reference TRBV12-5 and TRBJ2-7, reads DARVTQTPRHKVTEMGQEVTMRCQPILGHNTVFWYRQTMMQGLELLAYFRNRAPLDDSGMPKDRFSAEMPDATLATLKIQPSEPRDSAVYFCASGLALSGGASYEQYFGPGTRLTVT.